This T cell receptor beta chain is drawn from a study of cytomegalovirus exposure and HLA in healthy donors. There are 13 residues in the CDR3. Trimming took 6 bases from V and 0 from J, leaving 8 bases between them. Germline values: CDR1 SEHNR, CDR2 FQNEAQ (reference sequence). Researchers ran the PCR with 60 Vbeta and 13 Jbeta primers. Produced via immunoSEQ multiplex PCR; TCRdb's table is partial and in-frame only. There are fewer than 150,000 clones in the sample, with roughly 2.6% held by the top ten. Sequencing was performed on PBMCs. The chain joins TRBV7-9 to TRBJ1-1, with D possibly matching TRBD1 (5 bases). This receptor was obtained from a man aged 40-55 years in good health and CMV-seronegative. CDR3 sequence reads: CASSQGVNTEAFF. The CDR3 coding sequence is TGTGCCAGCAGTCAAGGGGTGAACACTGAAGCTTTCTTT.